This is a list of T cell receptor beta chains from one sample in a study of blood T cell repertoires in COVID-19. Libraries were prepared by immunoSEQ multiplex PCR; TCRdb keeps only in-frame clonotypes and omits some of them. The sample shows about 260,000 clones, around 80% of them seen only once. The sample comprised peripheral blood. These receptors came from a man aged 55 to 70 with acute or convalescent COVID-19. CDR3s include the opening cysteine and the closing phenylalanine or tryptophan. Each record gives: D gene, J gene, V gene, clone size, CDR3 DNA, CDR3 protein. A D gene is named only where the DNA matches it firmly. Part of the rows lack a size; the others show once, few, many or a class for expanded clones.

>.|TRBJ1-1|TRBV2|.
TGTGCCAGCAGTCGCGAACCGGGACAAAACACTGAAGCTTTCTTT
CASSREPGQNTEAFF
>TRBD1|TRBJ1-1|TRBV4-3|.
TGCGCCAGCAGCCTAGGACAGGCTCTTGGGAACACTGAAGCTTTCTTT
CASSLGQALGNTEAFF
>TRBD2|TRBJ2-1|TRBV6-5|.
TGTGCCAGCAGCATCACTAGCGGGAGGTATGAGCAGTTCTTC
CASSITSGRYEQFF
>.|TRBJ1-2|TRBV3-1/TRBV3-2|.
TGTGCCAGCCAGCACGGGAAAATGCAGGGCTACACCTTC
CASQHGKMQGYTF
>.|TRBJ2-1|TRBV4-1|few
TGCGCCAGCAGCCAAGCGGGGGAAGGTACCTACAATGAGCAGTTCTTC
CASSQAGEGTYNEQFF
>.|TRBJ1-3|TRBV5-1|.
TGCGCCAGCGCCCAAACTGTCTCTGGAAACACCATATATTTT
CASAQTVSGNTIYF
>.|TRBJ2-1|TRBV18|.
TGTGCCAGCTCACCTGGCCAGGGCGAGTACAATGAGCAGTTCTTC
CASSPGQGEYNEQFF
>.|TRBJ1-4|TRBV10-1|.
TGCGCCAGCAGACGACAGATCTGTCGCTGTTCGGCTTACGGAGAAAAACTGTTTTTT
CASRRQICRCSAYGEKLFF
>TRBD1|TRBJ2-5|TRBV7-6|.
TGTGCCAGCAGCATAGGGACAGTCAACACCCAAGAGACCCAGTACTTC
CASSIGTVNTQETQYF
>.|TRBJ1-6|TRBV9|.
TGTGCCAGCAGCTCACGTGGGCACATGGGCAATTCACCCCTCCACTTT
CASSSRGHMGNSPLHF
>TRBD2|TRBJ2-1|TRBV19|.
TGTGCCAGTAGCAAAGTCCGCGCGGGGGGCGGGACCCCTAAGCAGTTCTTC
CASSKVRAGGGTPKQFF
>.|TRBJ2-3|TRBV27|.
TGTGCCAGCAGTTATGAGACTAGTTCCGATACGCAGTATTTT
CASSYETSSDTQYF
>.|TRBJ2-2|TRBV10-3|.
TGTGCCATGCGGACTCCCTCCGGCACCGGGGAGCTGTTTTTT
CAMRTPSGTGELFF
>TRBD1|TRBJ1-1|TRBV10-1|.
TGCGCCAGCAGTGAGTCAGGGACAGAGGAGGGAGCTTTCTTT
CASSESGTEEGAFF
>TRBD1|TRBJ2-3|TRBV10-2|.
TGCGCCAGCAGTGACACAGGGGGATTAATCGATACGCAGTATTTT
CASSDTGGLIDTQYF
>.|TRBJ1-4|TRBV19|.
TGTGCCACTCGGAGAGGGATAGGTATGAATGAAAAACTGTTTTTT
CATRRGIGMNEKLFF
>.|TRBJ1-2|TRBV21-1|.
TGTGCCAGCAGCAAAATGGTTACAGGGCTATACTATGGCTACACCTTC
CASSKMVTGLYYGYTF
>TRBD1|TRBJ2-7|TRBV9|.
TGTGCCAGCAGCGTAGCCGGGACAGGGGTCTACGAGCAGTACTTC
CASSVAGTGVYEQYF
>.|TRBJ1-2|TRBV6-5|.
TGTGCCAGCAGTTACGACACTAACTATGGCTACACCTTC
CASSYDTNYGYTF
>.|TRBJ1-2|TRBV12-3/TRBV12-4|.
TGTGCCAGCAGTTTCGGTCAACTCTATGGCTACACCTTC
CASSFGQLYGYTF
>TRBD1|TRBJ2-7|TRBV6-5|.
TGTGCCAGCAGGGCCGGGACAGGGACCCACGAGCAGTACTTC
CASRAGTGTHEQYF
>.|TRBJ1-6|TRBV2|.
TGTGCCAGCAGTGACGACGGCGCAGGGCTGGTTTCACCCCTCCACTTT
CASSDDGAGLVSPLHF
>.|TRBJ1-6|TRBV21-1|.
TGTGCCAGCAGCCTCGGTCGTTTCTATAATTCACCCCTCCACTTT
CASSLGRFYNSPLHF
>.|TRBJ2-3|TRBV19|.
TGTGCCAGTAGCTCTATCCAGGCAGGCACAGATACGCAGTATTTT
CASSSIQAGTDTQYF
>.|TRBJ2-3|TRBV19|.
TGTGCCAGTACCACCGCGGGTGAGATCGCGCAGTATTTT
CASTTAGEIAQYF
>.|TRBJ1-2|TRBV6-2/TRBV6-3|.
TGTGCCAGCAGCCACGGGGGTGGCCGTTCTAACTATGGCTACACCTTC
CASSHGGGRSNYGYTF
>.|TRBJ1-3|TRBV19|.
TGTGCCAGTAGCACAGGTTCCTCTGGAAACACCATATATTTT
CASSTGSSGNTIYF
>TRBD1|TRBJ2-7|TRBV6-6|once
TGTGCCAGCAGTCCCGGGACAGGGGGTCCCTACTTC
CASSPGTGGPYF
>.|TRBJ1-3|TRBV28|.
TGTGCCAGCAGTTGGGGGGCTGGAAACACCATATATTTT
CASSWGAGNTIYF
>.|TRBJ2-1|TRBV7-3|.
TGTGCCAGCAGCTTAGGAGTAGGGGTTTACAATGAGCAGTTCTTC
CASSLGVGVYNEQFF
>.|TRBJ2-7|TRBV11-2|.
TGTGCCAGCAGTCTAGGTCGCTACGAGCAGTACTTC
CASSLGRYEQYF
>TRBD1|TRBJ1-2|TRBV19|.
TGTGCCAGTAGTATCTACAGGGGTGGCTATGGCTACACCTTC
CASSIYRGGYGYTF